Listed here are 9 T cell receptor beta chains from one sample, sequenced in a study of neurological immune-mediated disorders. TCRdb redid the calling of the 5' RACE reads with MiXCR, one entry per CDR3 protein. The table has 50,000 to 55,000 distinct CDR3 sequences, about 4.1% seen once. The specimen sequenced was PBMCs. These TCRs come from a man in his sixties with multiple sclerosis.

At least ten counts were recorded for this clonotype. This chain links TRBV5-1 with TRBJ1-4; possibly TRBD1 for D (5 bases). The CDR3 is 11 amino acids. The ends were cut back, 5 bases at V and 8 bases at J, with 7 bases in the middle. From germline, CDR1 is SGHRS and CDR2 YFSETQ. The CDR3 DNA is TGCGCCAGCAGGACAGCCGAAAAACTGTTTTTT. Protein sequence: CASRTAEKLFF.

This clonotype was found many times. This chain connects TRBV30 to TRBJ2-7, with D maybe TRBD2 (5 bases). With 2 bases removed from V and 3 bases from J, the gap between germline ends came to 5 bases. This CDR3 has 11 amino acids. In germline, CDR1 is GTSNPN, CDR2 SVGIG (reference sequence). Here the CDR3 reads CAWSRDYEQYF. The CDR3 bases are TGTGCCTGGAGTCGGGACTACGAGCAGTACTTC.

The table lists this clonotype with many counts. The V and J genes are TRBV7-6 and TRBJ1-5, with D unresolved. CDR1 is SGHVS, CDR2 FNYEAQ, per germline. The CDR3 contains 14 residues. Trimming pared 5 bases from V and 5 bases from J, leaving 13 bases between. CDR3 in DNA: TGTGCCAGCAGCAGGTCAGACCGATATCAGCCCCAGCATTTT. Its protein product is CASSRSDRYQPQHF. The full variable domain, with the rest looked up from reference TRBV7-6 and TRBJ1-5, is GAGVSQSPRYKVTKRGQDVALRCDPISGHVSLYWYRQALGQGPEFLTYFNYEAQQDKSGLPNDRFSAERPEGSISTLTIQRTEQRDSAMYRCASSRSDRYQPQHFGDGTRLSIL.

The chain couples TRBV6-5 to TRBJ1-2; 7 bases agree with TRBD1. This CDR3 is 20 amino acids long. Germline assignment: CDR1 MNHEY and CDR2 SVGAGI. V shed 4 bases and J 3 bases; nucleotides not matched to a gene: 23. The DNA of the CDR3 is TGTGCCAGCAGTTTTCGCGGATTCGGGGTTGGGAGGGGGCTGGACTATGGCTACACCTTC. Translation gives CASSFRGFGVGRGLDYGYTF.

This clonotype was seen ten or more times. The V call is TRBV11-2, the J call TRBJ2-2, with 9 bases matching TRBD2. Germline V gives CDR1 SGHAT, CDR2 FQNNGV. CDR3 length: 15 amino acids. V trimming: 4 bases; J trimming: 4 bases; junction bases outside the gene matches: 4. DNA for the CDR3: TGTGCCAGCAGCTCCTTAGCGGGGGCCACCGGGGAGCTGTTTTTT. Protein product: CASSSLAGATGELFF. The full variable domain, in which reference TRBV11-2 and TRBJ2-2 provide the parts outside the CDR3, is EAGVAQSPRYKIIEKRQSVAFWCNPISGHATLYWYQQILGQGPKLLIQFQNNGVVDDSQLPKDRFSAERLKGVDSTLKIQPAKLEDSAVYLCASSSLAGATGELFFGEGSRLTVL.

The chain has TRBV5-1 and TRBJ1-1; possibly TRBD1 for D (5 bases). Germline loops: CDR1 SGHRS, CDR2 YFSETQ. The V and J ends lost 0 bases and 5 bases respectively, with 20 bases between them. This CDR3 region has 17 residues. Here the CDR3 DNA reads TGCGCCAGCAGCTTGGGCCTCCGCCAGGGAGGAAAGACTGAAGCTTTCTTT. Translation: CASSLGLRQGGKTEAFF.

This clonotype appeared many times. The V call is TRBV3-1, the J call TRBJ2-2, with D hard to call. CDR3 length equals 15 residues. The germline CDR1 and CDR2 sequences are LGHDT and YNNKEL (reference sequence). V was cut by 6 bases and J by 6 bases, with 17 bases left in between. The CDR3 region has the DNA TGTGCCAGCAGTCGGTGGGAAAGGCGGTCCGGGGAGCTGTTTTTT. Protein sequence: CASSRWERRSGELFF.

Ten or more counts support this clonotype. This chain connects TRBV20-1 to TRBJ2-7; D possibly corresponds to TRBD1 (6 bases). V was cut by 5 bases and J by 2 bases, with 13 bases left in between. CDR3 length equals 13 residues. CDR1 and CDR2 from the germline V gene are DFQATT and SNEGSKA (reference sequence). The chain's CDR3 is CSAAGARTYEQYF. As DNA, the CDR3 is TGCAGTGCTGCAGGGGCGCGGACCTACGAGCAGTACTTC.

A few counts support this clonotype. The V gene is TRBV10-1, the J gene TRBJ2-1, with D possibly matching TRBD2 (7 bases). The CDR3 extends over 15 amino acids. Germline V gene sequence: CDR1 WNHNN, CDR2 SYGVQD (reference sequence). V was cut by 3 bases and J by 5 bases, with 14 bases left in between. The CDR3 reads CASSERRGPHNEQFF. For the CDR3, the DNA is TGCGCCAGCAGTGAAAGGCGGGGGCCCCACAATGAGCAGTTCTTC.